This T cell receptor beta chain was identified during a study of T-cell memory formation after mild COVID-19. Regarding this clonotype: The antigen is unknown.

The V and J ends lost 4 bases and 7 bases respectively, with 28 bases between them. This CDR3 region has 18 residues. Per germline, CDR1 SGDLS and CDR2 YYNGEE. Study-level results: Later expanders leaned CD4+, whereas day 15 to 85 contracting clones were balanced CD4/CD8. Shrinking CD4+ clones were chiefly CM and EM; CD8+ ones were chiefly EMRA.

Using its own MiXCR run on the 5' RACE reads, TCRdb lists one record per CDR3 protein. The sample contains 150,000 or so distinct CDR3 sequences, roughly 15% of which appear only once. Sequenced: PBMCs or a T cell subset sorted from them (not recorded which). The TCR originated in an adult woman who had mild COVID-19 (a few samples of this study predate the infection). Cell type and time point are not known. The chain recombines TRBV9 with TRBJ2-3; either TRBD1 or TRBD2 may supply D (5 bases each). The DNA for the CDR3 is TGTGCCAGCAGCCATCCCTTTGAAGGGGACCGGCCCAGAAATACGCAGTATTTT. It encodes CASSHPFEGDRPRNTQYF. Together with reference TRBV9 and TRBJ2-3, the CDR3 gives the full variable domain: DSGVTQTPKHLITATGQRVTLRCSPRSGDLSVYWYQQSLDQGLQFLIQYYNGEERAKGNILERFSAQQFPDLHSELNLSSLELGDSALYFCASSHPFEGDRPRNTQYFGPGTRLTVL.